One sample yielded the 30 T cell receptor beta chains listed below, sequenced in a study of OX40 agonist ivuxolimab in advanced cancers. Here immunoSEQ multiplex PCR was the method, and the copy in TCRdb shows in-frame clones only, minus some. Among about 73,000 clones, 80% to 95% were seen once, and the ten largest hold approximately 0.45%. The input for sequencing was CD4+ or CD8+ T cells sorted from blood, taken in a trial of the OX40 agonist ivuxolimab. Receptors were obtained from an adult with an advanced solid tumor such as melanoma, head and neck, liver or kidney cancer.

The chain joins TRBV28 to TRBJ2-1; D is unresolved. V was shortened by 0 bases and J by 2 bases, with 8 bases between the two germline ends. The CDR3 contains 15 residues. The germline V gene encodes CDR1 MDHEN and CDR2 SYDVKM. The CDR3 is CASSLWGVAYNEQFF. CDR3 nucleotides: TGTGCCAGCAGTTTATGGGGCGTCGCCTACAATGAGCAGTTCTTC.

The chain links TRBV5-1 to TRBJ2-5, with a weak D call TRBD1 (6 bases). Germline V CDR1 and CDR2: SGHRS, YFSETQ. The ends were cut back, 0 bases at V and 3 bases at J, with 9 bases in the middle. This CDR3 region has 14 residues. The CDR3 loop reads CASSLGRTEETQYF. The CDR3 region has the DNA TGCGCCAGCAGCTTGGGGAGGACAGAAGAGACCCAGTACTTC.

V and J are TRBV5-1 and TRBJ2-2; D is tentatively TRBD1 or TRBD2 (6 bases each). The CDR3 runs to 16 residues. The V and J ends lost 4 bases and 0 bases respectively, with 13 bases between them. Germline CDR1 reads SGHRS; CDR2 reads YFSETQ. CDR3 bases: TGCGCCAGCAGCCCCGGGGGCGGGACGAACACCGGGGAGCTGTTTTTT. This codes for CASSPGGGTNTGELFF.

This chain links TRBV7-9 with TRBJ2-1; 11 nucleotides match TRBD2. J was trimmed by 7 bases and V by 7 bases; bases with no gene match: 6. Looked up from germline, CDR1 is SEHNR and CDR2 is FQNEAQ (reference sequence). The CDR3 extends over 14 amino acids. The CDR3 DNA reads TGTGCCAGCATACTAGCGGGGGCTGGGAATGAGCAGTTCTTC. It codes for CASILAGAGNEQFF.

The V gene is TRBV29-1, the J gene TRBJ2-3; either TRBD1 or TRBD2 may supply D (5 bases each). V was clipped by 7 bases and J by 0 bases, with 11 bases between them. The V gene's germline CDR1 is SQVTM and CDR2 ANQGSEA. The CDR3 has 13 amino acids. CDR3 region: CSAPRGSTDTQYF. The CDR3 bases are TGCAGCGCTCCGAGGGGCAGCACAGATACGCAGTATTTT.

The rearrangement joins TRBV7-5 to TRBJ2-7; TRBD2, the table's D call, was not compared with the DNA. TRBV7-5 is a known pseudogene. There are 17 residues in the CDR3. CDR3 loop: CVRPQKWSGRAAYEQYF. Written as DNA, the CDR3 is TGTGTCAGACCCCAAAAGTGGAGCGGGAGGGCCGCGTACGAGCAGTACTTC.

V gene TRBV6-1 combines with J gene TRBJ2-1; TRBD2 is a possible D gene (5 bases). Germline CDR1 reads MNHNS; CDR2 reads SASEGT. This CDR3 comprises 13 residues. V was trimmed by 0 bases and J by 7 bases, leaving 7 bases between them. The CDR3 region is CASSEAWRNEQFF. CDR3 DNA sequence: TGTGCCAGCAGTGAAGCGTGGAGGAATGAGCAGTTCTTC.

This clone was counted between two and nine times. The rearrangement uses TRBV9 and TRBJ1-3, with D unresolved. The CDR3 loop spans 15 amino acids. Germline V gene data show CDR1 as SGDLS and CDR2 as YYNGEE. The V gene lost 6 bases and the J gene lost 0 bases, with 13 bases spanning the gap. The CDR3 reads CASTPDPLSGNTIYF. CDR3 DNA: TGTGCCAGCACGCCGGACCCGCTCTCTGGAAACACCATATATTTT. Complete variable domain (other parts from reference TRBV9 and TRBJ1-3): DSGVTQTPKHLITATGQRVTLRCSPRSGDLSVYWYQQSLDQGLQFLIQYYNGEERAKGNILERFSAQQFPDLHSELNLSSLELGDSALYFCASTPDPLSGNTIYFGEGSWLTVV.

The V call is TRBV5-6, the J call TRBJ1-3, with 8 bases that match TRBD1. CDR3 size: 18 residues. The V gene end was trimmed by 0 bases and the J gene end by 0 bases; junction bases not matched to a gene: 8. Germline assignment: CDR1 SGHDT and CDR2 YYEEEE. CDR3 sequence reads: CASSLAGQGTISGNTIYF. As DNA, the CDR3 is TGTGCCAGCAGCTTGGCCGGACAGGGTACCATCTCTGGAAACACCATATATTTT.

The CDR3 DNA reads TGTGCCAGCAGCTTAGTGGCAGGGACTGAAGCTTTCTTT. Protein: CASSLVAGTEAFF. V gene TRBV11-3 combines with J gene TRBJ1-1, with D perhaps matching TRBD1 (5 bases). Germline V gene sequence: CDR1 SGHNT, CDR2 YENEEA. The CDR3 loop spans 13 amino acids. The V and J ends lost 1 base and 5 bases respectively, with 8 bases between them.

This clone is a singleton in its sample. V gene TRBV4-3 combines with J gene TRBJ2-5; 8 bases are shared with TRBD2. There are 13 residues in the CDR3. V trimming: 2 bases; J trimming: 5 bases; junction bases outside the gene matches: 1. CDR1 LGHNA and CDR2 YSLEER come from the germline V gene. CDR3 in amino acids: CASSQSSGETQYF. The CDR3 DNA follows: TGCGCCAGCAGCCAATCTAGCGGGGAGACCCAGTACTTC.

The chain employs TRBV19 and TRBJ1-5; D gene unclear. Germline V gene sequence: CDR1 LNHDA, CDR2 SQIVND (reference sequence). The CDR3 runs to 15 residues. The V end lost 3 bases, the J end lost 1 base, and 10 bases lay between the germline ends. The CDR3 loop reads CASSIAQWSNQPQHF. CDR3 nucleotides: TGTGCCAGTAGTATTGCACAGTGGAGCAATCAGCCCCAGCATTTT.

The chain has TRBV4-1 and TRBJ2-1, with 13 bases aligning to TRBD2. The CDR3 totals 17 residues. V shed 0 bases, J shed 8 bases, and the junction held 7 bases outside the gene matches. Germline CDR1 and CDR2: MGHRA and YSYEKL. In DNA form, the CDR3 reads TGCGCCAGCAGCCAAGAATGGGGACTAGCGGGAATGGATGAGCAGTTCTTC. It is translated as CASSQEWGLAGMDEQFF.

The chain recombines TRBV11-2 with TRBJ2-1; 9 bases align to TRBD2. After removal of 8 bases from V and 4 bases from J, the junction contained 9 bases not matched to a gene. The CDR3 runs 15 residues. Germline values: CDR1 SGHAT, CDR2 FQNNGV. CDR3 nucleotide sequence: TGTGCCAGCCATCGGCTAGCGGGACAGTACAATGAGCAGTTCTTC. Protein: CASHRLAGQYNEQFF.

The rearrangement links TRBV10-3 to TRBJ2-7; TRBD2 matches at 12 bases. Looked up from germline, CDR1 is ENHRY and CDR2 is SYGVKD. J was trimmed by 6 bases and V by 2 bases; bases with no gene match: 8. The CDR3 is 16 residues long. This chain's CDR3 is CAISEGTSGRFSEQYF. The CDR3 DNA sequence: TGTGCCATCAGTGAGGGCACTAGCGGGAGGTTCTCCGAGCAGTACTTC.

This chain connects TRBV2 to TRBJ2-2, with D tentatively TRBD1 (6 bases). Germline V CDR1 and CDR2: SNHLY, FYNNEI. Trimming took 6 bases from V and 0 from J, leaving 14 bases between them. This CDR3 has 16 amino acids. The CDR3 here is CASRVRQDTNTGELFF. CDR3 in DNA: TGTGCCAGCAGGGTTAGACAGGACACGAACACCGGGGAGCTGTTTTTT.

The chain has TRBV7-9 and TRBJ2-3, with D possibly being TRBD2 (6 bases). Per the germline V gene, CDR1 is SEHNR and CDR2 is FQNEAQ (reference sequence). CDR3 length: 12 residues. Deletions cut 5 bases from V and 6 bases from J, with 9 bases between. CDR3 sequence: CASSPSGDTQYF. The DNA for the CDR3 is TGTGCCAGCAGCCCAAGCGGGGATACGCAGTATTTT.

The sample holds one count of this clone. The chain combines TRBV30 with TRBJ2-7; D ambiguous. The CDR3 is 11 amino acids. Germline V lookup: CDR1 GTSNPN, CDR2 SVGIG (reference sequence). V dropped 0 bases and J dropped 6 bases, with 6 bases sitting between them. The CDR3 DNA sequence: TGTGCCTGGAGTGTCCGGGCCGAGCAGTACTTC. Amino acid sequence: CAWSVRAEQYF.

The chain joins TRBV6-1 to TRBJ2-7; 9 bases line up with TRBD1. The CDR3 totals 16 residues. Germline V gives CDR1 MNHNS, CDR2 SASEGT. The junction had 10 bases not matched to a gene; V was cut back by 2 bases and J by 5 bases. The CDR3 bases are TGTGCCAGCAGTGAAATGGGGACAGGGATTGGAAACGAGCAGTACTTC. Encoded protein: CASSEMGTGIGNEQYF.

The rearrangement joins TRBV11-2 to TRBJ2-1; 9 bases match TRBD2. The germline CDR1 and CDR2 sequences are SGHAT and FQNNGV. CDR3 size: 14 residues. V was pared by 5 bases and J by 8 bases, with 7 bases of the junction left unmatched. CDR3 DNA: TGTGCCAGCAGCCGTAGCGGGAGCCGGTATGAGCAGTTCTTC. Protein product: CASSRSGSRYEQFF.

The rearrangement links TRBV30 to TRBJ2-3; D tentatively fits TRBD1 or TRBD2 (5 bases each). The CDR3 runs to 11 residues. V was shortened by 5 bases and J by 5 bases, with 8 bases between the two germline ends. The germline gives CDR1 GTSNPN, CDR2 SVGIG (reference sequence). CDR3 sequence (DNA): TGTGCCTGGGCTGGGGGAGATACGCAGTATTTT. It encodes CAWAGGDTQYF.

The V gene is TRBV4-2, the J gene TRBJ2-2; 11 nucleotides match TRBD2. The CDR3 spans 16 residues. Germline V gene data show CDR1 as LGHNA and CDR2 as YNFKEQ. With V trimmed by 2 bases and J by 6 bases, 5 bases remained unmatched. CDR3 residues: CASSQNSGRAAGELFF. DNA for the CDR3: TGTGCCAGCAGCCAAAATAGCGGGAGGGCCGCCGGGGAGCTGTTTTTT.

CDR3 amino acids: CASSEQGQPGDTQYF. CDR3 DNA sequence: TGTGCCAGCAGTGAGCAGGGTCAGCCAGGAGATACGCAGTATTTT. The rearrangement links TRBV6-4 to TRBJ2-3; D is possibly TRBD1 (5 bases). Germline CDR1 reads MRHNA; CDR2 reads SNTAGT. V shed 3 bases and J shed 5 bases, with 15 bases lying between them. CDR3 length: 15 amino acids.

CDR3 sequence: CASRQVAGTNQPQHF. The CDR3, as DNA: TGCGCCAGCAGGCAGGTGGCAGGTACTAATCAGCCCCAGCATTTT. The chain couples TRBV4-1 to TRBJ1-5, with unresolved D. The CDR3 is 15 amino acids. V was pared by 6 bases and J by 4 bases, with 16 bases between. Germline V CDR1 and CDR2: MGHRA, YSYEKL.

CDR3 residues: CASSIYEGSNQPQHF. The CDR3 DNA follows: TGTGCCAGTAGTATTTATGAAGGGTCCAATCAGCCCCAGCATTTT. The chain couples TRBV19 to TRBJ1-5; D gene unclear. Germline lookup yields CDR1 LNHDA and CDR2 SQIVND (reference sequence). Trimming stripped 3 bases from V and 3 bases from J, with 12 bases between. The CDR3 is 15 amino acids. Complete variable domain (other parts from reference TRBV19 and TRBJ1-5): DGGITQSPKYLFRKEGQNVTLSCEQNLNHDAMYWYRQDPGQGLRLIYYSQIVNDFQKGDIAEGYSVSREKKESFPLTVTSAQKNPTAFYLCASSIYEGSNQPQHFGDGTRLSIL.

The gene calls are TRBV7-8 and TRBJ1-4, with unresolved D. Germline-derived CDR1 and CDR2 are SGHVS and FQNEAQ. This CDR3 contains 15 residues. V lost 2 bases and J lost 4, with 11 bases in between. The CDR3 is CASSLSWTDNEKLFF. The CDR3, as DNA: TGTGCCAGCAGCTTATCTTGGACCGATAATGAAAAACTGTTTTTT.

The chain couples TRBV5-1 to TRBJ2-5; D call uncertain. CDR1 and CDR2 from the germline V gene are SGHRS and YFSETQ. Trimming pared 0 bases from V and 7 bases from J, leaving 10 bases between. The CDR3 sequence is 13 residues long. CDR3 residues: CASSLEAPRTQYF. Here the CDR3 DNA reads TGCGCCAGCAGCTTGGAAGCGCCTAGGACCCAGTACTTC.

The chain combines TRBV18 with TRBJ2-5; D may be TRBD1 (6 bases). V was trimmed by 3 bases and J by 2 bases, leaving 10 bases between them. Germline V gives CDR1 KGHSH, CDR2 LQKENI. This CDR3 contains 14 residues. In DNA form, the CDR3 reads TGTGCCAGCTCACCGCGGACAGCTCAAGAGACCCAGTACTTC. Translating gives CASSPRTAQETQYF.

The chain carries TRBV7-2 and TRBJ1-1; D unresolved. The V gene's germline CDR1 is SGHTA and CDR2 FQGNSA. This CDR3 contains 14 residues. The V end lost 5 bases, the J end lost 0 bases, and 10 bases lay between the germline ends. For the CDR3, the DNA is TGTGCCAGCAGCCCCGGCTGGGTGAACACTGAAGCTTTCTTT. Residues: CASSPGWVNTEAFF.

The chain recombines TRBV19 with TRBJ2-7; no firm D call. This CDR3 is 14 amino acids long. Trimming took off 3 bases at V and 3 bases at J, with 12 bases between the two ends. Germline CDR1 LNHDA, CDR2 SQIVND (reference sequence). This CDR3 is CASSIGARIYEQYF. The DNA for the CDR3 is TGTGCCAGTAGTATCGGAGCTAGGATCTACGAGCAGTACTTC.